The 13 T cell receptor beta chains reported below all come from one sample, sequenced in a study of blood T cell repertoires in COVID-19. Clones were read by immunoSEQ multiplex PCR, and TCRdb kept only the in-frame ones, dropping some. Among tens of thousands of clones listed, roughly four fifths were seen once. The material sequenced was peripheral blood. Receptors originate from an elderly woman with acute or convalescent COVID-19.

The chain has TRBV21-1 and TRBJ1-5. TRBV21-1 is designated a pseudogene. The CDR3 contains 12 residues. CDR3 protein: CASSKKHQPQHF. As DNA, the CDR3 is TGTGCCAGCAGCAAAAAGCATCAGCCCCAGCATTTT.

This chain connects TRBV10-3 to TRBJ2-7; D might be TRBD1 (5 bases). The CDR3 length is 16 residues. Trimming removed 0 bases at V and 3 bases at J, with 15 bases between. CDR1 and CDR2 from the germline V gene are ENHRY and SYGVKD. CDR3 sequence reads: CAISESTSRASYEQYF. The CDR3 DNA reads TGTGCCATCAGTGAGTCGACGTCCAGGGCAAGCTACGAGCAGTACTTC.

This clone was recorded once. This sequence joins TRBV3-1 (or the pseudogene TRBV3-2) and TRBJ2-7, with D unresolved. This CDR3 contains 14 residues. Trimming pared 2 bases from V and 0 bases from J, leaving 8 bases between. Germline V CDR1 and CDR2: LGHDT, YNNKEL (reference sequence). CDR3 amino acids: CASSQLGSSYEQYF. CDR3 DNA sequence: TGTGCCAGCAGCCAACTCGGTTCCTCCTACGAGCAGTACTTC.

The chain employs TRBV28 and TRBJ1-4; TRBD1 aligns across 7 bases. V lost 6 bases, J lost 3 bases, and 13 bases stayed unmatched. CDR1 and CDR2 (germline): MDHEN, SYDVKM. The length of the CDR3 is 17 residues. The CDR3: CASRPVGGTQSNEKLFF. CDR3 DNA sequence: TGTGCCAGCAGGCCGGTAGGGGGCACGCAGTCTAATGAAAAACTGTTTTTT.

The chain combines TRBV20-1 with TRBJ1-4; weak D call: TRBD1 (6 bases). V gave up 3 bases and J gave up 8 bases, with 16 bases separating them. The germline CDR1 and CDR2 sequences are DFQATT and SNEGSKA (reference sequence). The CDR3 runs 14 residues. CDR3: CSASLPQTGEKLFF. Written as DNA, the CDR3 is TGCAGTGCTAGTTTGCCTCAAACAGGGGAAAAACTGTTTTTT.

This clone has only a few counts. As DNA, the CDR3 is TGCGCCAGCAGCCATGCGGACAGGGGGCGATCCAAAAACATTCAGTACTTC. Its protein is CASSHADRGRSKNIQYF. V gene TRBV4-1 combines with J gene TRBJ2-4; 11 bases line up with TRBD1. CDR1 and CDR2 from the germline V gene are MGHRA and YSYEKL. Trimming took 3 bases from V and 2 from J; bases not matched to a gene: 6. This CDR3 contains 17 residues.

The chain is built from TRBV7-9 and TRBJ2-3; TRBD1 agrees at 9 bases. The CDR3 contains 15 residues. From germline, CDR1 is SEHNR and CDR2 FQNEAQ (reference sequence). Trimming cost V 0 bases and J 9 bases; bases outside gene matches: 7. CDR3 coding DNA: TGTGCCAGCAGCTTAGCACAGGGGGCACTCGGCACGCAGTATTTT. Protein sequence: CASSLAQGALGTQYF.

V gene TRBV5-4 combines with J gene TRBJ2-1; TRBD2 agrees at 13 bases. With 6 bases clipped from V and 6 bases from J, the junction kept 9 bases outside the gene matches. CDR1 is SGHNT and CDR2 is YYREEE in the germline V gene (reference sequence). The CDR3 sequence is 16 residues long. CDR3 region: CASTLGLAGATNEQFF. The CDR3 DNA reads TGTGCCAGCACCCTCGGACTAGCGGGGGCCACCAATGAGCAGTTCTTC.

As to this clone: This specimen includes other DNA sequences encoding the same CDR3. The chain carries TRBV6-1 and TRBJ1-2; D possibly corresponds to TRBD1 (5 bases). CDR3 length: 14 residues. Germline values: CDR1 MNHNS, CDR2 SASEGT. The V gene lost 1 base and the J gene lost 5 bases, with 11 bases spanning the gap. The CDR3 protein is CASSEGTGLYGYTF. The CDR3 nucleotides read TGTGCCAGCAGTGAAGGCACGGGACTGTATGGCTACACCTTC.

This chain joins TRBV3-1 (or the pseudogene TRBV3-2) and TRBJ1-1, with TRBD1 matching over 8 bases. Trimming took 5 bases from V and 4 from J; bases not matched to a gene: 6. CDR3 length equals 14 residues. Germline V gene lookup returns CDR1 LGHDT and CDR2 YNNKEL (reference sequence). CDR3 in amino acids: CASSSRGRATEAFF. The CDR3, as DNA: TGTGCCAGCAGCTCCAGGGGGCGCGCCACTGAAGCTTTCTTT.

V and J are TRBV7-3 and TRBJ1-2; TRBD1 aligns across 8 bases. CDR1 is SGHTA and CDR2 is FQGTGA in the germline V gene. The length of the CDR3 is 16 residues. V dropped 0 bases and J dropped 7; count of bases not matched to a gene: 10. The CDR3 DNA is TGTGCCAGCAGCTTAACCCCTGGACAGGGTGGTGGTGGCTACACCTTC. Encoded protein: CASSLTPGQGGGGYTF.

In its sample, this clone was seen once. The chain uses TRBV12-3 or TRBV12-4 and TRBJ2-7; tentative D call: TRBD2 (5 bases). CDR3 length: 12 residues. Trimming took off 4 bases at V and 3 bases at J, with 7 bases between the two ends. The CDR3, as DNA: TGTGCCAGCAGTTCCCGGGGCTACGAGCAGTACTTC. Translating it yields CASSSRGYEQYF.

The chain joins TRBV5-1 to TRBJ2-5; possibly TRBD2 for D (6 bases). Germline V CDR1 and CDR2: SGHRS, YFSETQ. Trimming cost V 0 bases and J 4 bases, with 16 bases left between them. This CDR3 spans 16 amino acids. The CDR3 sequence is CASSLGQGGVPETQYF. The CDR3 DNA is TGCGCCAGCAGCTTGGGGCAGGGAGGTGTCCCAGAGACCCAGTACTTC.